These 30 T cell receptor beta chains were sequenced from one sample in a study of hypomethylating agent response in myelodysplastic syndrome. Only in-frame clones appear in the TCRdb table, and some are missing; sequencing was by immunoSEQ multiplex PCR. In the table there are about 5,400 clones, about 90% of which are singletons. The input for sequencing was bone marrow, taken before or after starting hypomethylating agent treatment for myelodysplastic syndrome (not recorded which). Receptor source: a human donor with myelodysplastic syndrome.

The chain employs TRBV9 and TRBJ2-7; 10 bases fit TRBD1. This CDR3 is built from 14 residues. The germline CDR1 and CDR2 sequences are SGDLS and YYNGEE. J gave up 6 bases and V 3 bases, and 6 bases lay outside the gene matches. The CDR3 DNA is TGTGCCAGCAGCGATCCCGGGACAGGGGTCGAGCAGTACGTC. This translates into CASSDPGTGVEQYV.

The chain combines TRBV6-1 with TRBJ1-6; possibly TRBD1 for D (5 bases). The CDR3 is 16 amino acids. V was pared by 0 bases and J by 7 bases, with 13 bases between. Germline V gene sequence: CDR1 MNHNS, CDR2 SASEGT. CDR3 protein: CASSEAGQWGNSPLHF. CDR3 coding DNA: TGTGCCAGCAGTGAAGCTGGTCAGTGGGGCAATTCACCCCTCCACTTT.

The gene calls are TRBV5-1 and TRBJ1-1, with D perhaps TRBD1 (5 bases). This CDR3 is built from 15 residues. Germline CDR1 reads SGHRS; CDR2 reads YFSETQ. V was clipped by 0 bases and J by 3 bases, with 12 bases between them. CDR3 coding DNA: TGCGCCAGCAGCTTGGGGAGGGGCCGGGACACTGAAGCTTTCTTT. Protein product: CASSLGRGRDTEAFF. Supplemented by reference TRBV5-1 and TRBJ1-1, the full variable domain reads KAGVTQTPRYLIKTRGQQVTLSCSPISGHRSVSWYQQTPGQGLQFLFEYFSETQRNKGNFPGRFSGRQFSNSRSEMNVSTLELGDSALYLCASSLGRGRDTEAFFGQGTRLTVV.

The V and J genes are TRBV4-2 and TRBJ1-1, with a possible D match to TRBD1 (6 bases). V shed 4 bases and J shed 1 base, with 13 bases lying between them. There are 15 residues in the CDR3. Germline values: CDR1 LGHNA, CDR2 YNFKEQ. In nucleotides, the CDR3 is TGTGCCAGCAGCCCCCGGGGGGCCAGGAACACTGAAGCTTTCTTT. Protein: CASSPRGARNTEAFF.

V is TRBV7-3 and J is TRBJ2-7; the D gene is possibly TRBD1 (6 bases). Germline values: CDR1 SGHTA, CDR2 FQGTGA. This CDR3 region has 15 residues. The ends were cut back, 2 bases at V and 3 bases at J, with 14 bases in the middle. The CDR3 DNA reads TGTGCCAGCAGCTTAGATCGGTTCAGGGGCTACGAGCAGTACGTC. Its protein is CASSLDRFRGYEQYV.

The count of this clone is one. The J gene is TRBJ1-6, the V gene TRBV28, with TRBD1 identical over 9 bases. Losses at the gene ends were 4 bases for V and 5 bases for J; bases not matched to a gene: 3. The length of the CDR3 is 15 residues. From germline, CDR1 is MDHEN and CDR2 SYDVKM. Written as DNA, the CDR3 is TGTGCCAGCAGTTGGACAGGGGCGAATAATTCACCCCTCCACTTT. It translates to CASSWTGANNSPLHF.

This sequence joins TRBV2 and TRBJ2-3; tentative D call: TRBD1 (6 bases). V was pared by 7 bases and J by 2 bases, with 25 bases between. Germline CDR1 SNHLY, CDR2 FYNNEI. The CDR3 has 18 residues. CDR3 sequence (DNA): TGTGCCAGCACCAAGGGGTCCTTGAGTCAGGGGTCCACAGATACGCAGTATTTT. This codes for CASTKGSLSQGSTDTQYF.

The rearrangement links TRBV19 to TRBJ2-6; D unclear. V gave up 3 bases and J gave up 0 bases, with 9 bases separating them. CDR3 length: 16 residues. Germline V gives CDR1 LNHDA, CDR2 SQIVND (reference sequence). CDR3 in amino acids: CASSIARTSGANVLTF. CDR3 DNA: TGTGCCAGTAGTATTGCACGGACCTCTGGGGCCAACGTCCTGACTTTC.

The gene calls are TRBV6-1 and TRBJ1-5; D gene ambiguous. CDR3 length equals 14 residues. Germline lookup yields CDR1 MNHNS and CDR2 SASEGT. V was clipped by 6 bases and J by 5 bases, with 14 bases between them. DNA for the CDR3: TGTGCCAGCAGCCGAGCGTGGGGTGATCAGCCCCAGCATTTT. Residues: CASSRAWGDQPQHF.

The chain couples TRBV6-1 to TRBJ1-1; maybe TRBD1 (6 bases). CDR1 MNHNS and CDR2 SASEGT come from the germline V gene. The V end was cut by 5 bases, the J end by 10 bases, with 23 bases between. This CDR3 is built from 15 residues. This chain's CDR3 is CASSTRTAPRTGAFF. DNA of the CDR3: TGTGCCAGCAGTACTAGGACAGCTCCCCGGACGGGAGCTTTCTTT.

This clone was picked up one time. The chain is built from TRBV30 and TRBJ1-1; D unclear. This CDR3 is built from 15 residues. V gave up 5 bases and J gave up 0 bases, with 16 bases separating them. CDR1 is GTSNPN and CDR2 is SVGIG in the germline V gene (reference sequence). The CDR3 DNA sequence: TGTGCCTGGGAAAGAGCGGACCTGATGAACACTGAAGCTTTCTTT. Translated: CAWERADLMNTEAFF.

The chain uses TRBV7-2 and TRBJ2-5, with a possible D match to TRBD2 (6 bases). Between the trimmed V and J ends, which lost 4 bases and 3 bases, there was a span of 12 bases. The CDR3 has 14 residues. Germline V gives CDR1 SGHTA, CDR2 FQGNSA. The CDR3 here is CASSSSWGEETQYF. The CDR3 region has the DNA TGTGCCAGCAGCTCCTCTTGGGGGGAAGAGACCCAGTACTTC.

The chain links TRBV19 to TRBJ2-3; TRBD1 agrees at 7 bases. This CDR3 comprises 14 residues. Per germline, CDR1 LNHDA and CDR2 SQIVND (reference sequence). The ends lost 6 bases at V and 4 bases at J; junction bases unmatched: 7. CDR3 sequence: CASRRQGGSDTQYF. The DNA of the CDR3 is TGTGCCAGTAGGAGACAGGGTGGGTCAGATACGCAGTATTTT.

Only a few counts were recorded for this clone. The chain recombines TRBV6-5 with TRBJ2-2; D gene uncertain. Per germline, CDR1 MNHEY and CDR2 SVGAGI. V was pared by 6 bases and J by 6 bases, with 8 bases between. The CDR3 runs to 12 residues. CDR3: CASSHPPGELFF. CDR3 nucleotides: TGTGCCAGCAGCCACCCTCCCGGGGAGCTGTTTTTT.

V gene TRBV7-9 combines with J gene TRBJ2-1; 12 nucleotides align to TRBD2. Germline V gene sequence: CDR1 SEHNR, CDR2 FQNEAQ (reference sequence). The CDR3 is 15 residues long. Trimming took 5 bases from V and 10 from J; bases not matched to a gene: 9. The CDR3 sequence is CASSAPTSGSGEQFF. Written as DNA, the CDR3 is TGTGCCAGCAGCGCCCCGACTAGCGGGAGCGGGGAGCAGTTCTTC.

This clone was seen only once. This chain uses TRBV13 with TRBJ1-2, with 7 bases lining up with TRBD1. This CDR3 has 12 residues. Per germline, CDR1 PRHDT and CDR2 FYEKMQ (reference sequence). V was pared by 3 bases and J by 6 bases, with 1 base of the junction left unmatched. Here the CDR3 reads CASSFRGNGYTF. The CDR3 DNA reads TGTGCCAGCAGCTTCAGGGGGAATGGCTACACCTTC. Complete variable domain (other parts from reference TRBV13 and TRBJ1-2): AAGVIQSPRHLIKEKRETATLKCYPIPRHDTVYWYQQGPGQDPQFLISFYEKMQSDKGSIPDRFSAQQFSDYHSELNMSSLELGDSALYFCASSFRGNGYTFGSGTRLTVV.

The CDR3 bases are TGTGCCAGCAGCGTAGGGTTGTGGCAGCTCACAGATACGCAGTATTTT. It codes for CASSVGLWQLTDTQYF. V is TRBV9 and J is TRBJ2-3, with D unclear. Between the trimmed V and J ends, which lost 0 bases and 2 bases, there was a span of 13 bases. Germline CDR1 SGDLS, CDR2 YYNGEE. This CDR3 contains 16 residues. Filled out from reference TRBV9 and TRBJ2-3, the complete variable domain reads DSGVTQTPKHLITATGQRVTLRCSPRSGDLSVYWYQQSLDQGLQFLIQYYNGEERAKGNILERFSAQQFPDLHSELNLSSLELGDSALYFCASSVGLWQLTDTQYFGPGTRLTVL.

The chain employs TRBV10-3 and TRBJ2-6; D remains unclear. V gave up 4 bases and J gave up 0 bases, with 10 bases separating them. In germline, CDR1 is ENHRY, CDR2 SYGVKD. The CDR3 contains 16 residues. The CDR3 bases are TGTGCCATCAGTGGTGCTATCGGCTCTGGGGCCAACGTCCTGACTTTC. Translated: CAISGAIGSGANVLTF.

V gene TRBV11-2 combines with J gene TRBJ2-7, with D perhaps TRBD2 (5 bases). The V end was cut by 2 bases, the J end by 3 bases, with 8 bases between. The CDR3 sequence is 13 residues long. The germline V gene encodes CDR1 SGHAT and CDR2 FQNNGV. In DNA form, the CDR3 reads TGTGCCAGCAGCTTAACTAGAGGCTACGAGCAGTACTTC. Translation gives CASSLTRGYEQYF.

This chain links TRBV30 with TRBJ2-1; a weak D match, TRBD2 (5 bases). CDR3 length equals 12 residues. Trimming cost V 1 base and J 9 bases, with 10 bases left between them. The germline V gene has CDR1 GTSNPN and CDR2 SVGIG (reference sequence). The CDR3: CAWSAQSGEQFF. The CDR3 nucleotides read TGTGCCTGGAGTGCCCAAAGCGGTGAGCAGTTCTTC.

The table lists this clone with a few counts. The CDR3 region has the DNA TGTGCCAGCAGAGGAGCAGGGTCCTATGGCTACACCTTC. It specifies CASRGAGSYGYTF. The chain combines TRBV27 with TRBJ1-2, with D possibly matching TRBD1 (5 bases). V dropped 6 bases and J dropped 4 bases, with 12 bases sitting between them. Germline lookup yields CDR1 MNHEY and CDR2 SMNVEV (reference sequence). The CDR3 extends over 13 amino acids.

The chain links TRBV11-2 to TRBJ1-1, with TRBD1 matching over 7 bases. The trim removed 4 bases at V and 4 bases at J, leaving 3 bases unmatched. The CDR3 totals 13 residues. Germline lookup yields CDR1 SGHAT and CDR2 FQNNGV. CDR3 DNA: TGTGCCAGCAGCTCTCAGGGGGGCACTGAAGCTTTCTTT. Its protein product is CASSSQGGTEAFF.

The chain has TRBV6-6 and TRBJ2-7, with D possibly TRBD1 on 5 matching bases. Germline V gene sequence: CDR1 MNHNY, CDR2 SVGAGI (reference sequence). V dropped 9 bases and J dropped 4 bases, with 16 bases sitting between them. This CDR3 comprises 13 residues. This CDR3 reads CASSTGTLYEQYF. The CDR3 bases are TGTGCCAGTTCTACAGGAACCTTATACGAGCAGTACTTC.

This chain connects TRBV7-9 to TRBJ2-1; 7 bases line up with TRBD1. The CDR3 contains 16 residues. Germline CDR1 SEHNR, CDR2 FQNEAQ (reference sequence). Trimming cost V 4 bases and J 5 bases; bases outside gene matches: 11. The CDR3 region is CASSWTDRARNNEQFF. The CDR3 DNA is TGTGCCAGCAGCTGGACCGACAGGGCCCGGAACAATGAGCAGTTCTTC.

This chain joins TRBV16 and TRBJ1-5; D remains unclear. CDR3 length: 12 residues. The V and J ends lost 4 bases and 7 bases respectively, with 8 bases between them. Germline loops: CDR1 KGHSY, CDR2 FQNENV. The CDR3, as DNA: TGTGCCAGCAGCCGGACCTTACAGCCCCAGCATTTT. This gives the protein CASSRTLQPQHF. The whole variable domain, remainder taken from reference TRBV16 and TRBJ1-5, is GEEVAQTPKHLVRGEGQKAKLYCAPIKGHSYVFWYQQVLKNEFKFLISFQNENVFDETGMPKERFSAKCLPNSPCSLEIQATKLEDSAVYFCASSRTLQPQHFGDGTRLSIL.

The chain carries TRBV5-1 and TRBJ1-5; D remains unclear. CDR1 is SGHRS and CDR2 is YFSETQ in the germline V gene. The CDR3 runs 13 residues. Trimming stripped 4 bases from V and 0 bases from J, with 5 bases between. CDR3: CASSLYSNQPQHF. The CDR3 region has the DNA TGCGCCAGCAGCCTGTATAGCAATCAGCCCCAGCATTTT.

This clone was counted a few times. The chain has TRBV7-6 and TRBJ2-7, with 10 bases aligning to TRBD1. The CDR3 length is 16 residues. V trimming: 3 bases; J trimming: 5 bases; junction bases outside the gene matches: 10. Per the germline V gene, CDR1 is SGHVS and CDR2 is FNYEAQ. CDR3 sequence (DNA): TGTGCCAGCAGCTTCCAACCGGGACAGGGGTTGAACGAGCAGTACTTC. Protein: CASSFQPGQGLNEQYF.

J is TRBJ1-2 and V is TRBV9, with D tentatively TRBD1 (5 bases). V lost 0 bases to trimming and J lost 6 bases, with 12 bases between them. CDR1 is SGDLS and CDR2 is YYNGEE in the germline V gene. The CDR3 loop spans 14 amino acids. The CDR3 region has the DNA TGTGCCAGCAGCGTAGGGGGCAGGGTCGATGGCTACACCTTC. Its protein is CASSVGGRVDGYTF.

This clone was counted between two and nine times. This chain connects TRBV30 to TRBJ1-2; tentatively, D is TRBD1 (6 bases). Trimming took off 0 bases at V and 4 bases at J, with 12 bases between the two ends. The CDR3 spans 14 residues. The germline CDR1 and CDR2 sequences are GTSNPN and SVGIG (reference sequence). CDR3 in DNA: TGTGCCTGGAGTGTACCGAGCAGGGGCTATGGCTACACCTTC. Its protein is CAWSVPSRGYGYTF.

The V call is TRBV29-1, the J call TRBJ2-7; D is possibly TRBD1 or TRBD2 (6 bases each). V was cut by 4 bases and J by 6 bases, with 22 bases left in between. Germline-derived CDR1 and CDR2 are SQVTM and ANQGSEA. CDR3 size: 15 residues. CDR3 bases: TGCAGCGTTGGCTATATGAGGGGGGCATCCGGCGAGCAGTACTTC. As protein: CSVGYMRGASGEQYF.